The text below deals with one T cell receptor (beta chain). What it recognizes is unknown. Conventional CD4+ T cells were sorted from blood as CD25-low CD127-high cells. The data originate from a study of regulatory and conventional T cells in RAG deficiency. Study-wide results and caveats: Patient subsets had shorter CDR3s; Omenn Treg-Tconv overlap exceeded 85%. Omenn syndrome and CID/AS patients had around 100-fold fewer unique Treg TCR beta sequences, versus 9.5 to 10-fold elsewhere.

TCRdb keeps only in-frame clones here, not all; method: immunoSEQ multiplex PCR. The sample holds about 29,000 clones; nearly 95% are singletons and the top ten take approximately 0.15%. V lost 4 bases and J lost 0, with 14 bases in between. The CDR3 has 16 amino acids. Germline V gene lookup returns CDR1 SGHRS and CDR2 YFSETQ. The same sample was also used in a study of regulatory T cells. That source adds: Amplification used 52 TRBV primers and 13 TRBJ primers. Patient repertoires had restricted TRB V-J pairs and skewed V and J usage, most in Tregs.

The clonotype originates from a human donor in good health. The sample was CD25- CD4+ T cells sorted from blood. The chain joins TRBV5-1 to TRBJ2-1, with D tentatively TRBD2 (6 bases). Written as DNA, the CDR3 is TGCGCCAGCAGCGCCGGAACTAGCTTCTCCTACAATGAGCAGTTCTTC. Protein: CASSAGTSFSYNEQFF. The complete variable domain, with remaining parts taken from reference TRBV5-1 and TRBJ2-1, reads KAGVTQTPRYLIKTRGQQVTLSCSPISGHRSVSWYQQTPGQGLQFLFEYFSETQRNKGNFPGRFSGRQFSNSRSEMNVSTLELGDSALYLCASSAGTSFSYNEQFFGPGTRLTVL.